The 9 T cell receptor beta chains below were found in one sample sequenced in a study of T cell changes during pregnancy in multiple sclerosis. Measured with immunoSEQ multiplex PCR; TCRdb has only the in-frame clones, and not every one. Of fewer than 100,000 clones in the sample, over 75% are singletons; the top ten hold around 1.8%. Sequencing was performed on peripheral blood, taken before pregnancy. These receptors came from a female donor with multiple sclerosis, enrolled in a pregnancy study.

The V call is TRBV7-6, the J call TRBJ1-4, with 10 bases lining up with TRBD1. The V gene end was trimmed by 1 base and the J gene end by 6 bases; junction bases not matched to a gene: 2. The CDR3 runs 15 residues. The germline V gene encodes CDR1 SGHVS and CDR2 FNYEAQ. The DNA for the CDR3 is TGTGCCAGCAGCTTAGTCGGGACAGGGGATGAAAAACTGTTTTTT. It specifies CASSLVGTGDEKLFF.

The rearrangement links TRBV6-5 to TRBJ1-2; unclear D gene. Germline CDR1 reads MNHEY; CDR2 reads SVGAGI. CDR3 length: 13 amino acids. V gave up 2 bases and J gave up 4 bases, with 8 bases separating them. The CDR3 reads CASSYGRFYGYTF. CDR3 sequence (DNA): TGTGCCAGCAGTTACGGCAGGTTCTATGGCTACACCTTC.

The chain is built from TRBV11-2 and TRBJ2-5; tentatively, D is TRBD2 (5 bases). Germline V gene data show CDR1 as SGHAT and CDR2 as FQNNGV. Trimming removed 3 bases at V and 1 base at J, with 6 bases between. The CDR3 is 13 amino acids. CDR3 residues: CASSFSGQETQYF. In DNA, the CDR3 is TGTGCCAGCAGCTTCAGCGGCCAAGAGACCCAGTACTTC.

Only one count was recorded for this clone. The chain recombines TRBV6-5 with TRBJ2-3, with 11 nucleotides matching TRBD2. Germline loops: CDR1 MNHEY, CDR2 SVGAGI. This CDR3 is built from 16 residues. After removal of 2 bases from V and 7 bases from J, the junction contained 8 bases not matched to a gene. The CDR3 protein is CASSYAGLAVGNTQYF. In nucleotides, the CDR3 is TGTGCCAGCAGTTACGCGGGACTAGCGGTTGGAAATACGCAGTATTTT.

The chain employs TRBV6-5 and TRBJ2-1; TRBD2 aligns across 13 bases. From germline, CDR1 is MNHEY and CDR2 SVGAGI. The J segment lost 6 bases and the V segment lost 6 bases, leaving 2 bases of the junction unmatched. This CDR3 has 14 amino acids. DNA for the CDR3: TGTGCCAGCAGGAGGACTAGCGGGGGCAATGAGCAGTTCTTC. Protein: CASRRTSGGNEQFF.

The genes are TRBV5-1 and TRBJ1-1; D may be TRBD1 (6 bases). V dropped 6 bases and J dropped 0 bases, with 15 bases sitting between them. The CDR3 consists of 15 residues. Germline V gene sequence: CDR1 SGHRS, CDR2 YFSETQ. CDR3 in DNA: TGCGCCAGCACCGAGACGGGACACTTGAACACTGAAGCTTTCTTT. It specifies CASTETGHLNTEAFF.

The rearrangement links TRBV6-1 to TRBJ1-5, with TRBD1 matching over 8 bases. The CDR3 has 14 residues. J gave up 6 bases and V 3 bases, and 4 bases lay outside the gene matches. In germline, CDR1 is MNHNS, CDR2 SASEGT. The CDR3 reads CASSDPTGVQPQHF. CDR3 coding DNA: TGTGCCAGCAGTGATCCGACAGGGGTTCAGCCCCAGCATTTT.

The chain has TRBV9 and TRBJ1-6; no definite D call. The V end was cut by 3 bases, the J end by 0 bases, with 7 bases between. Germline assignment: CDR1 SGDLS and CDR2 YYNGEE. The CDR3 length is 15 residues. The CDR3 region is CASSGSSSYNSPLHF. The CDR3 DNA is TGTGCCAGCAGCGGATCGAGCTCCTATAATTCACCCCTCCACTTT.

The chain links TRBV30 to TRBJ1-5, with unresolved D. The CDR3 sequence is 14 residues long. The germline V gene encodes CDR1 GTSNPN and CDR2 SVGIG (reference sequence). Trimming removed 3 bases from V and 0 bases from J, with 9 bases in between. CDR3 coding DNA: TGTGCCTGGAGCGGGGTAAATAGCAATCAGCCCCAGCATTTT. As protein: CAWSGVNSNQPQHF.